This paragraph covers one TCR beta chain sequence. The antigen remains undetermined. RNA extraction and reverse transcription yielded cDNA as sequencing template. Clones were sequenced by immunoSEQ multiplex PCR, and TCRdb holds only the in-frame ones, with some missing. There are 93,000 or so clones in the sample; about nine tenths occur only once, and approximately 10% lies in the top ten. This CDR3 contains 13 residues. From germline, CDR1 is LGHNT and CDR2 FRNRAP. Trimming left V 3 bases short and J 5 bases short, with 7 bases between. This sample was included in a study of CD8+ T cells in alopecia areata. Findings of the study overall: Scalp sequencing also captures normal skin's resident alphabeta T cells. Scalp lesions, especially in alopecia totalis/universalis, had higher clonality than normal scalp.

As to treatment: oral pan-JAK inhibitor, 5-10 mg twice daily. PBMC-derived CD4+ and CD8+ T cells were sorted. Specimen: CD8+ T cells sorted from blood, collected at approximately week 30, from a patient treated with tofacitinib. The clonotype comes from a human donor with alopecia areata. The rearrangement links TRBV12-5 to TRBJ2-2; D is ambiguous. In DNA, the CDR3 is TGTGCTAGTGGTTTTACGGTTACCGGGGAGCTGTTTTTT. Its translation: CASGFTVTGELFF.